The 32 T cell receptor beta chains below come from one sample, sequenced in a study of blood T cell repertoires in COVID-19. The repertoire was sequenced with immunoSEQ multiplex PCR; TCRdb's copy has only in-frame clones and lacks some. The sample lists under 200,000 clones; about 86% were seen once. The sequenced material came from PBMCs or T cells enriched from blood (not recorded which). The source of these receptors is a middle-aged man who had recovered from COVID-19.

This sequence joins TRBV5-6 and TRBJ2-2, with D possibly matching TRBD1 (5 bases). V dropped 5 bases and J dropped 2 bases, with 13 bases sitting between them. The CDR3 runs 15 residues. CDR1 SGHDT and CDR2 YYEEEE come from the germline V gene. In DNA, the CDR3 is TGTGCCAGCAGTCTACGGCAGGGAAACACCGGGGAGCTGTTTTTT. Translated: CASSLRQGNTGELFF.

The chain is built from TRBV6-6 and TRBJ2-1; 15 bases align to TRBD2. Losses at the gene ends were 5 bases for V and 8 bases for J; bases not matched to a gene: 16. CDR1 MNHNY and CDR2 SVGAGI come from the germline V gene (reference sequence). The CDR3 consists of 19 residues. The CDR3 nucleotides are TGTGCCAGCAGTCCAAGGACACCCGGGACTAGCGGGGGGAGGGATGAGCAGTTCTTC. The encoded protein is CASSPRTPGTSGGRDEQFF.

The V call is TRBV19, the J call TRBJ1-2, with D perhaps matching TRBD1 (6 bases). Trimming removed 4 bases at V and 4 bases at J, with 13 bases between. Germline-derived CDR1 and CDR2 are LNHDA and SQIVND (reference sequence). The CDR3 consists of 14 residues. The CDR3 region is CASSNWGGAYGYTF. DNA of the CDR3: TGTGCCAGTAGTAATTGGGGGGGCGCCTATGGCTACACCTTC. Combining the CDR3 with reference TRBV19 and TRBJ1-2 gives the whole variable domain DGGITQSPKYLFRKEGQNVTLSCEQNLNHDAMYWYRQDPGQGLRLIYYSQIVNDFQKGDIAEGYSVSREKKESFPLTVTSAQKNPTAFYLCASSNWGGAYGYTFGSGTRLTVV.

This chain links TRBV7-3 with TRBJ2-1; maybe TRBD2 (5 bases). V shed 1 base and J shed 3 bases, with 10 bases lying between them. This CDR3 is built from 15 residues. Germline lookup yields CDR1 SGHTA and CDR2 FQGTGA. The CDR3, as DNA: TGTGCCAGCAGCTTAAGAGGGCCTTACTACAATGAGCAGTTCTTC. It encodes CASSLRGPYYNEQFF.

This clone occurred a few times. The V call is TRBV3-1 (or the pseudogene TRBV3-2), the J call TRBJ1-2, with D unclear. CDR3 size: 13 residues. V lost 1 base to trimming and J lost 0 bases, with 3 bases between them. Germline V gives CDR1 LGHDT, CDR2 YNNKEL (reference sequence). This chain's CDR3 is CASSQGANYGYTF. As DNA, the CDR3 is TGTGCCAGCAGCCAAGGAGCTAACTATGGCTACACCTTC.

The chain combines TRBV9 with TRBJ2-1; D is possibly TRBD1 (6 bases). The length of the CDR3 is 16 residues. CDR1 and CDR2 (germline): SGDLS, YYNGEE. V was trimmed by 3 bases and J by 3 bases, leaving 16 bases between them. CDR3 region: CASSGNRVRDYNEQFF. The CDR3 DNA follows: TGTGCCAGCAGCGGAAACAGGGTCCGGGACTACAATGAGCAGTTCTTC.

The chain carries TRBV4-2 and TRBJ1-2; perhaps TRBD1 as D (6 bases). This CDR3 comprises 14 residues. Germline V CDR1 and CDR2: LGHNA, YNFKEQ. Trimming shortened V by 1 base and J by 5 bases, and 11 bases separated the two germline ends. CDR3 sequence reads: CASSQVETGYGYTF. Here the CDR3 DNA reads TGTGCCAGCAGCCAAGTGGAGACAGGTTATGGCTACACCTTC.

The chain uses TRBV3-1 (or the pseudogene TRBV3-2) and TRBJ1-2; D is perhaps TRBD1 (5 bases). The length of the CDR3 is 13 residues. Germline assignment: CDR1 LGHDT and CDR2 YNNKEL (reference sequence). Trimming stripped 6 bases from V and 4 bases from J, with 12 bases between. Written as DNA, the CDR3 is TGTGCCAGCAGTCCGACAGCCTTCTATGGCTACACCTTC. It codes for CASSPTAFYGYTF.

This chain connects TRBV5-1 to TRBJ2-3, with 9 bases aligning to TRBD2. Germline CDR1 and CDR2: SGHRS and YFSETQ. The CDR3 extends over 15 amino acids. With V trimmed by 4 bases and J by 5 bases, 8 bases remained unmatched. In DNA form, the CDR3 reads TGCGCCAGCAGCCCGACCGGGACTAGCCGAGATACGCAGTATTTT. This encodes CASSPTGTSRDTQYF.

The chain joins TRBV28 to TRBJ1-1; 7 bases map to TRBD1. The junction had 7 bases not matched to a gene; V was cut back by 6 bases and J by 3 bases. There are 14 residues in the CDR3. CDR1 is MDHEN and CDR2 is SYDVKM in the germline V gene. CDR3 nucleotide sequence: TGTGCCAGCAGGTCTATTACAGGGGACACTGAAGCTTTCTTT. Translation: CASRSITGDTEAFF.

This clone was observed a handful of times. The V and J genes are TRBV7-8 and TRBJ2-1, with D unclear. Germline CDR1 SGHVS, CDR2 FQNEAQ. V lost 3 bases and J 0 bases, leaving 6 bases between the germline ends. The CDR3 sequence is 14 residues long. CDR3 residues: CASSFTNSYNEQFF. CDR3 sequence (DNA): TGTGCCAGCAGCTTTACAAACTCCTACAATGAGCAGTTCTTC.

By share, this clone counts as large. At the DNA level, this CDR3 is encoded by other sequences in the same sample as well. V gene TRBV5-1 combines with J gene TRBJ2-1, with 16 bases matching TRBD2. This CDR3 region has 17 residues. Germline V CDR1 and CDR2: SGHRS, YFSETQ. Trimming removed 3 bases from V and 7 bases from J; junction bases left unmatched: 7. The CDR3 spells CASSSGLAGGPSNEQFF. The CDR3 nucleotides read TGCGCCAGCAGCTCGGGACTAGCGGGGGGGCCTAGTAATGAGCAGTTCTTC.

In its sample, this clone was seen many times. This chain's CDR3 is CATSGSGTSGAGGYQETQYF. CDR3 bases: TGTGCCACCAGCGGATCCGGGACTAGCGGGGCAGGGGGCTACCAAGAGACCCAGTACTTC. The chain joins TRBV15 to TRBJ2-5; 13 nucleotides agree with TRBD2. CDR3 length: 20 residues. V was clipped by 5 bases and J by 0 bases; unmatched bases: 15. The germline V gene encodes CDR1 LNHNV and CDR2 YYDKDF (reference sequence).

J is TRBJ2-7 and V is TRBV2, with D possibly matching TRBD1 (6 bases). V was clipped by 5 bases and J by 2 bases, with 16 bases between them. Germline CDR1 and CDR2: SNHLY and FYNNEI. The CDR3 spans 15 residues. As DNA, the CDR3 is TGTGCCAGCAGTAGCCGGACAGTGAGCCCCTACGAGCAGTACTTC. This encodes CASSSRTVSPYEQYF.

The V gene is TRBV7-2, the J gene TRBJ2-1; 12 bases match TRBD1. The CDR3 length is 15 residues. Trimming at V came to 1 base and at J to 9 bases, leaving 4 bases not matched to a gene. The germline CDR1 and CDR2 sequences are SGHTA and FQGNSA. The CDR3 DNA sequence: TGTGCCAGCAGCTTAGTTGGGACAGGGGGCGCTGAGCAGTTCTTC. Translation: CASSLVGTGGAEQFF.

The rearrangement links TRBV29-1 to TRBJ1-2; tentative D call: TRBD1 (5 bases). Germline V gene data show CDR1 as SQVTM and CDR2 as ANQGSEA. Trimming shortened V by 3 bases and J by 2 bases, and 10 bases separated the two germline ends. The CDR3 has 13 amino acids. The CDR3 nucleotides are TGCAGCGTTGAGGGGGGACCCAACTATGGCTACACCTTC. It encodes CSVEGGPNYGYTF.

This clone was seen a handful of times. The rearrangement joins TRBV7-6 to TRBJ2-2, with TRBD1 as a possible D gene (5 bases). Germline loops: CDR1 SGHVS, CDR2 FNYEAQ. The CDR3 consists of 15 residues. V was clipped by 1 base and J by 5 bases, with 11 bases between them. The CDR3 loop reads CASSLESRVTGELFF. The CDR3 DNA sequence: TGTGCCAGCAGCTTAGAATCCAGGGTGACCGGGGAGCTGTTTTTT.

The V call is TRBV9, the J call TRBJ1-3; perhaps TRBD1 as D (6 bases). The CDR3 is 16 amino acids. The germline V gene has CDR1 SGDLS and CDR2 YYNGEE. V was clipped by 0 bases and J by 0 bases, with 10 bases between them. CDR3 DNA sequence: TGTGCCAGCAGCGTAGTAGGGGGAATCTCTGGAAACACCATATATTTT. Protein: CASSVVGGISGNTIYF.

The chain carries TRBV9 and TRBJ1-1, with a tentative D call TRBD1 (5 bases). The V end was cut by 0 bases, the J end by 5 bases, with 11 bases between. This CDR3 is built from 14 residues. Looked up from germline, CDR1 is SGDLS and CDR2 is YYNGEE. Written as DNA, the CDR3 is TGTGCCAGCAGCGTAGGTAGGGGTGGGACTGAAGCTTTCTTT. Its protein product is CASSVGRGGTEAFF.

The chain recombines TRBV27 with TRBJ1-3; 9 bases are shared with TRBD1. V lost 6 bases, J lost 2 bases, and 5 bases stayed unmatched. The germline CDR1 and CDR2 sequences are MNHEY and SMNVEV (reference sequence). The length of the CDR3 is 15 residues. CDR3 DNA: TGTGCCAGCAGCGCCAGACAGGGGGCTGGAAACACCATATATTTT. This sequence encodes CASSARQGAGNTIYF.

CDR3 sequence: CASSQGPWTRDAYEQYF. In DNA, the CDR3 is TGTGCCAGCAGCCAAGGCCCGTGGACTAGAGACGCCTACGAGCAGTACTTC. This sequence joins TRBV14 and TRBJ2-7, with 7 bases fitting TRBD2. This CDR3 is 17 amino acids long. Germline-derived CDR1 and CDR2 are SGHDN and FVKESK. V lost 1 base, J lost 2 bases, and 11 bases stayed unmatched. Complete variable domain (other parts from reference TRBV14 and TRBJ2-7): EAGVTQFPSHSVIEKGQTVTLRCDPISGHDNLYWYRRVMGKEIKFLLHFVKESKQDESGMPNNRFLAERTGGTYSTLKVQPAELEDSGVYFCASSQGPWTRDAYEQYFGPGTRLTVT.

CDR3 sequence (DNA): TGTGCCAGCAGTGAAGCAGGACAGATAAATCAGCCCCAGCATTTT. It specifies CASSEAGQINQPQHF. The rearrangement links TRBV2 to TRBJ1-5; D is possibly TRBD1 (6 bases). V lost 0 bases and J 4 bases, leaving 10 bases between the germline ends. Looked up from germline, CDR1 is SNHLY and CDR2 is FYNNEI. This CDR3 is 15 amino acids long.

The chain is built from TRBV7-2 and TRBJ2-1, with D perhaps TRBD2 (5 bases). The V and J ends lost 5 bases and 6 bases respectively, with 8 bases between them. Germline V lookup: CDR1 SGHTA, CDR2 FQGNSA. The CDR3 consists of 12 residues. CDR3 in amino acids: CASSQLVNEQFF. CDR3 in DNA: TGTGCCAGCAGCCAACTAGTCAATGAGCAGTTCTTC.

The rearrangement joins TRBV7-9 to TRBJ1-6, with 9 bases that match TRBD1. The CDR3 extends over 15 amino acids. Unmatched junction bases numbered 8, after V lost 4 bases and J lost 10 bases. CDR1 is SEHNR and CDR2 is FQNEAQ in the germline V gene (reference sequence). Here the CDR3 reads CASSSPGQGQSPLHF. CDR3 nucleotides: TGTGCCAGCAGCTCTCCGGGACAGGGACAGTCACCCCTCCACTTT. Together with reference TRBV7-9 and TRBJ1-6, the CDR3 gives the full variable domain: DTGVSQNPRHKITKRGQNVTFRCDPISEHNRLYWYRQTLGQGPEFLTYFQNEAQLEKSRLLSDRFSAERPKGSFSTLEIQRTEQGDSAMYLCASSSPGQGQSPLHFGNGTRLTVT.

The chain links TRBV10-2 to TRBJ2-1, with TRBD2 matching 15 bases. The CDR3 contains 16 residues. Per the germline V gene, CDR1 is WSHSY and CDR2 is SAAADI. V dropped 6 bases and J dropped 2; count of bases not matched to a gene: 2. The CDR3 DNA follows: TGCGCCAGCAGGGGACTAGCGGGGGGCCCCTACAATGAGCAGTTCTTC. Amino acid sequence: CASRGLAGGPYNEQFF.

The chain is built from TRBV27 and TRBJ1-2; 9 bases line up with TRBD1. The V gene's germline CDR1 is MNHEY and CDR2 SMNVEV (reference sequence). CDR3 length: 18 amino acids. With 1 base clipped from V and 2 bases from J, the junction kept 11 bases outside the gene matches. The chain's CDR3 is CASSLFLPQGAMNYGYTF. CDR3 DNA: TGTGCCAGCAGTTTATTCCTTCCACAGGGGGCGATGAACTATGGCTACACCTTC.

The rearrangement joins TRBV4-3 to TRBJ1-1, with no clear D. CDR3 length: 13 amino acids. The germline CDR1 and CDR2 sequences are LGHNA and YSLEER. V was trimmed by 1 base and J by 1 base, leaving 4 bases between them. The CDR3 coding sequence is TGCGCCAGCAGCCAAGCTAAGAACACTGAAGCTTTCTTT. Amino acid sequence: CASSQAKNTEAFF.

This chain links TRBV19 with TRBJ2-7, with a tentative D call TRBD1 (6 bases). V dropped 0 bases and J dropped 3 bases, with 12 bases sitting between them. CDR3 length equals 15 residues. CDR1 LNHDA and CDR2 SQIVND come from the germline V gene (reference sequence). CDR3 DNA: TGTGCCAGTAGTATAGATGGGACACGGAACTACGAGCAGTACTTC. Its translation: CASSIDGTRNYEQYF.

A few counts support this clone. The V and J genes are TRBV29-1 and TRBJ1-6; D is possibly TRBD1 (6 bases). The CDR3 sequence is 14 residues long. Germline CDR1 reads SQVTM; CDR2 reads ANQGSEA. Deletions cut 5 bases from V and 5 bases from J, with 13 bases between. The CDR3 DNA sequence: TGCAGCGTTAGGTTACAGGGAAATAATTCACCCCTCCACTTT. Translating it yields CSVRLQGNNSPLHF.

The V call is TRBV6-5, the J call TRBJ2-1, with D perhaps TRBD1 (6 bases). CDR3 length: 14 residues. Germline CDR1 reads MNHEY; CDR2 reads SVGAGI. V was pared by 6 bases and J by 11 bases, with 20 bases between. The CDR3: CASSKEGTPAQQFF. The CDR3 bases are TGTGCCAGCAGCAAAGAGGGGACACCCGCACAGCAGTTCTTC.

V is TRBV3-1 (or the pseudogene TRBV3-2) and J is TRBJ2-2; the match to TRBD2 covers 8 bases. Trimming removed 2 bases from V and 4 bases from J; junction bases left unmatched: 9. CDR3 length: 17 residues. Germline-derived CDR1 and CDR2 are LGHDT and YNNKEL (reference sequence). As DNA, the CDR3 is TGTGCCAGCAGCCAAACCGGGACTAGATGGGGCACCGGGGAGCTGTTTTTT. Protein sequence: CASSQTGTRWGTGELFF.

In this sample, this clone turned up many times. CDR3 amino acids: CASSYSRFGQGHKPQHF. The CDR3 DNA reads TGTGCCAGCAGTTACTCGCGGTTTGGACAGGGGCATAAGCCCCAGCATTTT. V gene TRBV6-2 or TRBV6-3 combines with J gene TRBJ1-5; 9 bases map to TRBD1. With 0 bases clipped from V and 8 bases from J, the junction kept 11 bases outside the gene matches. Germline V gives CDR1 MNHEY, CDR2 SVGEGT. CDR3 size: 17 residues.